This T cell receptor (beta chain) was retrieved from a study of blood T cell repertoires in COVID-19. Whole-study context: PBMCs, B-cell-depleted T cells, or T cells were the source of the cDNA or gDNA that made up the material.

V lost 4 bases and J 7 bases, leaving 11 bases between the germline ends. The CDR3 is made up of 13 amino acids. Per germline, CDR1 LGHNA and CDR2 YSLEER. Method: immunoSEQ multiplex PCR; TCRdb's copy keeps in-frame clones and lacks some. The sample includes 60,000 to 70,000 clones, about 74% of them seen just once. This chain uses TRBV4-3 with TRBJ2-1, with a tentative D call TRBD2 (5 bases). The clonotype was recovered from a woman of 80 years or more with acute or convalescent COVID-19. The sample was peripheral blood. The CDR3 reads CASSLSWRNEQFF. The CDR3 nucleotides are TGCGCCAGCAGCCTCAGTTGGAGGAATGAGCAGTTCTTC.